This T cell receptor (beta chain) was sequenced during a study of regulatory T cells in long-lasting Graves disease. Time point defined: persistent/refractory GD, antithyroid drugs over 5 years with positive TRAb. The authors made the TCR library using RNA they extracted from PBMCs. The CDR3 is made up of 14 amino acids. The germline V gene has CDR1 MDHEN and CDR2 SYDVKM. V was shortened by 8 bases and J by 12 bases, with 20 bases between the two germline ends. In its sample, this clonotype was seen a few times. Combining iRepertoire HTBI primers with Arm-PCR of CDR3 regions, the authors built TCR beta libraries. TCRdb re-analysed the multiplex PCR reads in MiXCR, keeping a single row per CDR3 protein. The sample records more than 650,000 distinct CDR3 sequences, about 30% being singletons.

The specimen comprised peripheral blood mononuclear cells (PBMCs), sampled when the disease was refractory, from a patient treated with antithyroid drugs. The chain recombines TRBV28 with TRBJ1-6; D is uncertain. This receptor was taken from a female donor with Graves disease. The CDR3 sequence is CASGEGSRELPLHF. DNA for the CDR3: TGTGCCAGCGGCGAGGGCAGCAGAGAGTTACCCCTCCACTTT. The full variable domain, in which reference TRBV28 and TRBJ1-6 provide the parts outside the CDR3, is DVKVTQSSRYLVKRTGEKVFLECVQDMDHENMFWYRQDPGLGLRLIYFSYDVKMKEKGDIPEGYSVSREKKERFSLILESASTNQTSMYLCASGEGSRELPLHFGNGTRLTVT.